The T cell receptor (beta chain) described here comes from a study of graft-versus-host responses after intestinal transplantation. Germline V CDR1 and CDR2: SEHNR, FQNEAQ (reference sequence). This CDR3 is 13 amino acids long. V lost 6 bases and J lost 4, with 9 bases in between. Measured with immunoSEQ multiplex PCR; TCRdb has only the in-frame clones, and not every one. The data contain around 71,000 clones, around 96% of them singletons. This clone was counted only a few times. Its antigen is as yet unknown. The source was unstimulated CD8+ T cells sorted from spleen or lymph node cells, collected before intestinal transplant. The chain is built from TRBV7-9 and TRBJ1-4, with D perhaps TRBD1 (5 bases). The source is a human donor who received an intestinal transplant. CDR3 sequence (DNA): TGTGCCAGCAGATCAGGGATTAATGAAAAACTGTTTTTT. It codes for CASRSGINEKLFF.